A single sample is the source of the 32 T cell receptor beta chains below, sequenced in a study of tumor-infiltrating lymphocytes in primary liver carcinoma. Making TCR beta cDNA involved roughly 500 ng total RNA and a constant-region primer. ARM-PCR was slightly modified, and three nested multiplex PCR rounds with it gave rise to the TCR beta libraries. Amplification in the first two PCR rounds was performed using TRBV1-TRBV30 forward primers and a C-beta reverse primer for 10 cycles each. TCRdb called the multiplex PCR reads again in MiXCR, with one record for every CDR3 protein. The profile shows roughly 86,000 distinct CDR3 sequences, 55% to 75% of them singletons. Starting material for RNA and DNA co-extraction consisted of about 17-34 mg of unsorted bulk tissue. Sequenced sample: tumor-adjacent normal liver tissue. The receptors here all came from a middle-aged man with primary liver carcinoma and hepatitis B virus infection.

Many counts were recorded for this clonotype. Here the CDR3 DNA reads TGTGCCAGCAGTGAAGAGGTAGCGGGAGCGGATGAGCAGTTCTTC. Its protein is CASSEEVAGADEQFF. The V gene is TRBV6-1, the J gene TRBJ2-1; TRBD2 matches 9 bases. Germline CDR1 MNHNS, CDR2 SASEGT. This CDR3 is 15 amino acids long. V lost 1 base and J lost 8; bases outside the gene matches: 6.

Details on this clonotype: At one end, the junction sequence differs from germline, possibly due to a read error. CDR3 nucleotides: TGTGTCAGCAGGTTATGGTACACTGAAGCTTTCTTT. This sequence encodes CVSRLWYTEAFF. The chain uses TRBV11-2 and TRBJ1-1; D unresolved. The germline gives CDR1 SGHAT, CDR2 FQNNGV. This CDR3 spans 12 amino acids.

Comment on this clonotype: At one of its ends the junction is not consistent with the germline gene, which may arise from a read error. The gene calls are TRBV5-1 and TRBJ2-1; a possible D gene is TRBD2 (7 bases). This CDR3 spans 14 amino acids. CDR1 SGHRS and CDR2 YFSETQ come from the germline V gene. CDR3 DNA: TGCGCCAACAGCTTGCAAGGGGGGAGGGATGAGCAGTTCTTC. Protein product: CANSLQGGRDEQFF.

At least ten counts were recorded for this clonotype. CDR3 region: CSVFTGGTEAFF. CDR3 coding DNA: TGCAGCGTTTTTACAGGGGGCACTGAAGCTTTCTTT. The chain carries TRBV29-1 and TRBJ1-1; 8 bases align to TRBD1. J gave up 4 bases and V 5 bases, and 3 bases lay outside the gene matches. Germline lookup yields CDR1 SQVTM and CDR2 ANQGSEA. The CDR3 is 12 residues long. The full variable domain, completed using reference TRBV29-1 and TRBJ1-1, is SAVISQKPSRDICQRGTSLTIQCQVDSQVTMMFWYRQQPGQSLTLIATANQGSEATYESGFVIDKFPISRPNLTFSTLTVSNMSPEDSSIYLCSVFTGGTEAFFGQGTRLTVV.

V and J are TRBV11-2 and TRBJ2-3; 14 bases line up with TRBD2. The CDR3 loop spans 18 amino acids. The junction had 13 bases not matched to a gene; V was cut back by 5 bases and J by 6 bases. Germline V gene data show CDR1 as SGHAT and CDR2 as FQNNGV. The CDR3 DNA is TGTGCCAGCAGCCAGGGACTAGCGGGAGACGGGACCGGGGATACGCAGTATTTT. Its protein product is CASSQGLAGDGTGDTQYF.

By sample fraction, this clonotype is medium-sized (0.01 to 0.1%). The rearrangement links TRBV11-2 to TRBJ2-7; D uncertain. CDR3 length: 13 residues. With 2 bases removed from V and 2 bases from J, the gap between germline ends came to 7 bases. Germline CDR1 is SGHAT and CDR2 is FQNNGV. CDR3 region: CASSLSPTYEQYF. As DNA, the CDR3 is TGTGCCAGCAGCTTAAGCCCCACCTACGAGCAGTACTTC.

On this clonotype itself: Compared with germline, one end of the junction differs, possibly owing to a read error. This chain links TRBV11-2 with TRBJ1-1; D is perhaps TRBD1 (5 bases). The CDR3 consists of 12 residues. Germline V CDR1 and CDR2: SGHAT, FQNNGV. The CDR3 DNA sequence: TGTACCAGCAGCCCAGACAGCACTGACGCTTTCTTT. This gives the protein CTSSPDSTDAFF.

About this clonotype itself: The conserved final phenylalanine or tryptophan is absent from the CDR3, which likely points to a read error. The V call is TRBV4-1, the J call TRBJ2-1; a possible D gene is TRBD2 (6 bases). The CDR3 loop spans 15 amino acids. The germline CDR1 and CDR2 sequences are MGHRA and YSYEKL. In nucleotides, the CDR3 is TGCGCCAGCAGCCCTCCCCTAGCGCCCTACGATGAGCAGTTCCTC. Translating gives CASSPPLAPYDEQFL.

The rearrangement joins TRBV7-8 to TRBJ2-7; 7 bases fit TRBD2. V shed 5 bases, J shed 3 bases, and the junction held 4 bases outside the gene matches. This CDR3 is 13 amino acids long. Germline loops: CDR1 SGHVS, CDR2 FQNEAQ. The CDR3 DNA reads as TGTGCCAGCAGCCTCAGCGGGGTCTACGAGCAGTACTTC. It encodes CASSLSGVYEQYF.

Points on this clonotype: This may stem from a read error, because a much larger clone lies one nucleotide away. The chain couples TRBV12-3 or TRBV12-4 to TRBJ1-3; the D gene is possibly TRBD1 (5 bases). This CDR3 region has 15 residues. Written as DNA, the CDR3 is TGTGCCAGCAGTTTTGGGGGAGGAGGTGGAAACACCATGTATTTT. Its translation is CASSFGGGGGNTMYF.

Points on this clonotype: Germline is not matched at one junction end, which may reflect a read error. The chain carries TRBV4-1 and TRBJ2-6; a possible D gene is TRBD2 (5 bases). This CDR3 has 16 amino acids. The germline CDR1 and CDR2 sequences are MGHRA and YSYEKL. CDR3 in amino acids: CASSQEASSRANVLTF. The CDR3 bases are TGTGCCAGCAGCCAAGAGGCTAGCTCTAGGGCCAACGTCCTGACTTTC.

V is TRBV18 and J is TRBJ1-2; TRBD1 is a possible D gene (5 bases). CDR1 is KGHSH, CDR2 LQKENI, per germline. The CDR3 length is 15 residues. Trimming removed 3 bases from V and 2 bases from J, with 13 bases in between. The CDR3 spells CASSPGDGLNYGYTF. The CDR3 DNA follows: TGTGCCAGCTCACCTGGGGACGGCCTCAACTATGGCTACACCTTC.

To note about this clonotype: At one boundary the junction diverges from the germline segment, which might be a read error. This sequence joins TRBV4-1 and TRBJ1-3; D perhaps matches TRBD1 (5 bases). CDR1 and CDR2 (germline): MGHRA, YSYEKL. The CDR3 has 19 residues. The CDR3 DNA reads as TGCACCAGCAGCCAGGCCGTAAGGGGAACGCTACAGTCTGGAAACACCATATATTTT. Translating it yields CTSSQAVRGTLQSGNTIYF.

Regarding this clonotype: Since a much larger clone is just one base distant, this may be a read error. The chain links TRBV5-4 to TRBJ1-1, with D possibly TRBD1 on 5 matching bases. Trimming cost V 6 bases and J 1 base, with 16 bases left between them. Germline V gene sequence: CDR1 SGHNT, CDR2 YYREEE (reference sequence). The CDR3 totals 15 residues. The CDR3 sequence: CASNTFQGSNTEAFF. DNA for the CDR3: TGTGCCAGCAACACTTTTCAGGGATCGAACACTGAAGCTTTCTTT.

In the case of this clonotype: A much bigger clone sits one base away, suggesting this may be a read error. This rearrangement joins TRBV7-8 to TRBJ1-1; D remains ambiguous. Germline V gene sequence: CDR1 SGHVS, CDR2 FQNEAQ. The CDR3 is 12 residues long. The CDR3 sequence: CTSSLSSRTAFF. The CDR3 DNA reads TGTACCAGCAGCTTAAGCTCCCGGACAGCTTTCTTT.

Points on this clonotype: This may be a read error, as it is one base from a much larger clone. The V and J genes are TRBV29-1 and TRBJ1-4; D not certain. Germline lookup yields CDR1 SQVTM and CDR2 ANQGSEA. The CDR3 has 14 amino acids. The CDR3 protein is CSVEGDGQDEKPFF. The CDR3 DNA reads TGCAGCGTTGAAGGAGACGGGCAGGATGAAAAACCGTTTTTT.

About this clonotype: The conserved phenylalanine or tryptophan is not found at the CDR3 terminus, so this likely reflects a read error. No DNA is shown, since the ends of the CDR3 on it are uncertain; the CDR3 is the one TCRdb lists. The V call is TRBV6-1, the J call TRBJ2-3. The CDR3 is made up of 11 amino acids, end residues included. The germline V gene has CDR1 MNHNS and CDR2 SASEGT. The CDR3 loop reads CASSEWHTQYV.

This clonotype was seen only a few times. The genes are TRBV11-1 and TRBJ1-2; a weak D match, TRBD1 (6 bases). The germline CDR1 and CDR2 sequences are SGHAT and FQDESV (reference sequence). The length of the CDR3 is 14 residues. V was trimmed by 5 bases and J by 8 bases, leaving 18 bases between them. This chain's CDR3 is CASSERPGEHGYTF. CDR3 coding DNA: TGTGCCAGCAGCGAGAGACCAGGGGAACACGGCTACACCTTC.

As concerns this clonotype: Mismatch with germline at one junction end may stem from a read error. The V call is TRBV12-3 or TRBV12-4, the J call TRBJ2-1; 7 bases line up with TRBD1. There are 15 residues in the CDR3. The CDR3 spells CASGYGRGNYNEHFF. CDR3 DNA sequence: TGTGCCAGCGGTTATGGCAGGGGGAACTACAATGAGCACTTCTTC.

With respect to this clonotype: At one of its ends the junction is not consistent with the germline gene, which may arise from a read error. This chain joins TRBV5-6 and TRBJ2-5; 10 nucleotides agree with TRBD2. CDR1 is SGHDT, CDR2 YYEEEE, per germline. This CDR3 comprises 16 residues. This chain's CDR3 is CANRVEASGSLETQYF. CDR3 sequence (DNA): TGTGCCAACAGAGTTGAAGCTAGCGGGAGTTTAGAGACCCAGTACTTT.

Note on this clonotype: Its ends do not fully match the called genes, so a read error is possible. The chain employs TRBV12-3 or TRBV12-4 and TRBJ1-6, with a possible D match to TRBD1 (5 bases). The CDR3 length is 16 residues. CDR3 in amino acids: CASSPGSGRVGSHLHF. DNA of the CDR3: TGTGCCAGTAGTCCAGGCTCGGGCAGGGTGGGATCACACCTCCACTTT.

This clonotype was found many times. The V and J genes are TRBV10-3 and TRBJ2-3; 8 positions agree with TRBD2. The V gene's germline CDR1 is ENHRY and CDR2 SYGVKD. The CDR3 covers 15 residues. The V segment lost 0 bases and the J segment 4 bases; nucleotides outside the gene matches: 3. The CDR3 DNA reads as TGTGCCATCAGTGAGTCGAAAGCGGGAGCAGATACGCAGTATTTT. Residues: CAISESKAGADTQYF.

A remark on this clonotype: One end of the junction fails to match germline, which may point to a read error. The chain recombines TRBV11-3 with TRBJ2-1; 9 nucleotides line up with TRBD2. CDR3 length equals 19 residues. Germline loops: CDR1 SGHNT, CDR2 YENEEA. The CDR3 loop reads CASSLDLYAGGLVYDEQLF. CDR3 nucleotides: TGTGCCAGCAGTTTAGATCTCTATGCGGGAGGGCTGGTCTACGATGAGCAGCTCTTC.

As to this clonotype: The junction departs from germline at one end; a sequencing error may be responsible. V and J are TRBV12-3 or TRBV12-4 and TRBJ1-1; TRBD1 might be the D (6 bases). This CDR3 has 13 amino acids. CDR3 sequence reads: CASKQRGDTEAFF. The DNA for the CDR3 is TGTGCCAGCAAACAGAGGGGGGATACTGAGGCTTTCTTT.

As regards this clonotype: Possible read error: a much larger clone is one base away. Here the CDR3 omits its conserved ending phenylalanine or tryptophan, so a read error is the likely source. The CDR3, as DNA: TGCAGTGCTAGAGAGGTAGCGGGTCTTTCCTTTATGGAGACCCAGTACTCC. This gives the protein CSAREVAGLSFMETQYS. The chain couples TRBV20-1 to TRBJ2-5, with 7 bases that match TRBD2. Unmatched junction bases numbered 15, after V lost 0 bases and J lost 5 bases. The CDR3 has 17 amino acids. Germline V lookup: CDR1 DFQATT, CDR2 SNEGSKA (reference sequence).

Ten or more counts support this clonotype. This chain links TRBV28 with TRBJ1-1; 11 positions agree with TRBD1. The CDR3 length is 14 residues. Germline V CDR1 and CDR2: MDHEN, SYDVKM. V dropped 3 bases and J dropped 4; count of bases not matched to a gene: 1. The CDR3, as DNA: TGTGCCAGCAGTTTTGGGACAGGGGGCACTGAAGCTTTCTTT. This encodes CASSFGTGGTEAFF.

The J gene is TRBJ2-2, the V gene TRBV6-6; 7 bases line up with TRBD2. V was pared by 2 bases and J by 7 bases, with 7 bases of the junction left unmatched. Germline V gives CDR1 MNHNY, CDR2 SVGAGI (reference sequence). The CDR3 runs to 15 residues. Here the CDR3 DNA reads TGTGCCAGCAGTTACGAAGGAGCGGGAAGCGGGGAGCTGTTTTTT. This translates into CASSYEGAGSGELFF.

Points on this clonotype: One junction end does not reproduce the germline sequence, and a read error may be involved. The CDR3 reads CGSRYSAWYTEAFF. CDR3 nucleotides: TGTGGCAGCAGATACTCCGCCTGGTACACTGAAGCTTTCTTT. The V gene is TRBV6-2 or TRBV6-3, the J gene TRBJ1-1, with D unclear. Germline V lookup: CDR1 MNHEY, CDR2 SVGEGT. The CDR3 is 14 residues long.

Note on this clonotype: Here the CDR3 omits its conserved ending phenylalanine or tryptophan, so a read error is the likely source. The rearrangement joins TRBV4-1 to TRBJ1-2; D remains ambiguous. The germline gives CDR1 MGHRA, CDR2 YSYEKL. The CDR3 is made up of 12 amino acids. V lost 3 bases, J lost 8 bases, and 10 bases lay in between. The CDR3 is CASSQMIGGYTL. In DNA, the CDR3 is TGCGCCAGCAGCCAGATGATAGGAGGCTACACCCTC.

As concerns this clonotype: One junction end does not reproduce the germline sequence, and a read error may be involved. V and J are TRBV5-1 and TRBJ2-1; perhaps TRBD2 as D (6 bases). CDR1 is SGHRS and CDR2 is YFSETQ in the germline V gene. There are 16 residues in the CDR3. CDR3 coding DNA: TGCGTCAGCAGCTTGGAAGCAGGAGGGCCTTACAATGAGCAGTTCTTC. This gives the protein CVSSLEAGGPYNEQFF.

At least ten counts were recorded for this clonotype. CDR3 amino acids: CASSQEGGRANRNEQFF. The CDR3 DNA sequence: TGTGCCAGCAGCCAGGAAGGCGGGAGGGCCAATCGCAATGAGCAGTTCTTC. The chain employs TRBV4-2 and TRBJ2-1, with TRBD2 identical over 9 bases. With 3 bases clipped from V and 6 bases from J, the junction kept 12 bases outside the gene matches. CDR3 size: 17 residues. The germline V gene encodes CDR1 LGHNA and CDR2 YNFKEQ.

As regards this clonotype: One base away lies a much larger clone, so this may be a sequencing read error. The chain links TRBV7-9 to TRBJ1-4, with D uncertain. The CDR3 is 14 amino acids. CDR1 is SEHNR, CDR2 FQNEAQ, per germline (reference sequence). Trimming took 6 bases from V and 7 from J, leaving 15 bases between them. Written as DNA, the CDR3 is TGTGCCAGCAGACCTCCGAAGGAGGGTGAAAAACTGTTTTTT. This translates into CASRPPKEGEKLFF.